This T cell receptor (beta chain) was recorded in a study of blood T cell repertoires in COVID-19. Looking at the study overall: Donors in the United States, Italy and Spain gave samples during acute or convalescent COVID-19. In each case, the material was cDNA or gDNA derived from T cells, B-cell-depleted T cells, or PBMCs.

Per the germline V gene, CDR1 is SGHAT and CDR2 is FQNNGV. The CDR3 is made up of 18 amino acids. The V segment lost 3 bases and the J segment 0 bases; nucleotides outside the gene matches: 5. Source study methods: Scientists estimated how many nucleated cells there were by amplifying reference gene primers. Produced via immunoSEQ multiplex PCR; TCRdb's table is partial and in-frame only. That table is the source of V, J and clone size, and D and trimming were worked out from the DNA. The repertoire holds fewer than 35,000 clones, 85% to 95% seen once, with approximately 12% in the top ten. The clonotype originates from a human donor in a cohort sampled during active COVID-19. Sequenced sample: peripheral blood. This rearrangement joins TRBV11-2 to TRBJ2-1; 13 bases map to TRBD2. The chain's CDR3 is CASSLRLAGGSSYNEQFF. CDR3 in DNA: TGTGCCAGCAGCTTGCGACTAGCGGGAGGTTCCTCCTACAATGAGCAGTTCTTC.